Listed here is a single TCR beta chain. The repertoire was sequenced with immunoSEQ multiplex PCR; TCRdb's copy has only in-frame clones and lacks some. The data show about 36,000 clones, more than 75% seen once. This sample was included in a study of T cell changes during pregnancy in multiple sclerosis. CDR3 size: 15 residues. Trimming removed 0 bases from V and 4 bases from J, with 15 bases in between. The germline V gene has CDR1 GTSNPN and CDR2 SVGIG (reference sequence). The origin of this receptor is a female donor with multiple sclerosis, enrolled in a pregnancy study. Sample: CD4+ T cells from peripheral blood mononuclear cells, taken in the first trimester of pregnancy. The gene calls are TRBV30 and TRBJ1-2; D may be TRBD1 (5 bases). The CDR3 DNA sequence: TGTGCCTGGAGTGTTGAAGGGGCGGGAGGCTATGGCTACACCTTC. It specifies CAWSVEGAGGYGYTF.